A selection of T cell receptor beta chains follows, all from one sample in a study of T cell repertoires in cytomegalovirus infection. TCRdb re-derived calls from the reads in MiXCR, one entry per CDR3 protein. The repertoire includes 300,000 to 450,000 distinct CDR3 sequences, 15% to 20% of them detected once, and 8.5% to 10% sits in the top ten. The sample consisted of PBMCs. The receptors come from a human donor in good health (CMV status not recorded). Some clones in this sample may be carry-over from other donors' samples. The CDR3 runs from the conserved cysteine through the conserved F or W. A D gene is named only where the DNA matches it firmly. Clone size is not always given. Where it is, it says once, few, many or a class for expanded clones.

j_call clone_size v_call cdr3_length d_call cdr3_aa cdr3_nt
TRBJ2-7 . TRBV7-2 14 TRBD1 CASSVTGTAYEQYF TGTGCCAGCAGTGTAACCGGGACAGCCTACGAGCAGTACTTC
TRBJ1-4 few TRBV7-8 14 . CASSRLIGSEKLFF TGTGCCAGCAGCCGCCTTATAGGGAGTGAAAAACTGTTTTTT
TRBJ2-1 many TRBV7-2 20 . CASSSLIPGRLTSSYNEQFF TGTGCCAGCAGCTCCCTCATCCCAGGCAGACTAACCAGCTCCTACAATGAGCAGTTCTTC
TRBJ2-2 . TRBV5-1 15 . CASSFRGGDTGELFF TGCGCCAGCAGCTTCAGGGGGGGCGACACCGGGGAGCTGTTTTTT
TRBJ1-5 . TRBV20-1 14 TRBD1 CSASRGTEHQPQHF TGCAGTGCTAGTCGAGGGACAGAGCATCAGCCCCAGCATTTT
TRBJ2-3 many TRBV7-2 13 . CASSEQLPDTQYF TGTGCCAGCAGCGAGCAGCTACCAGATACGCAGTATTTT
TRBJ2-2 . TRBV7-6 17 TRBD1 CASSMLDRVLRTGELFF TGTGCCAGCAGCATGCTGGACAGGGTTTTGAGAACCGGGGAGCTGTTTTTT
TRBJ1-5 few TRBV5-5 13 . CASRLLENQPQHF TGTGCCAGCAGGCTACTAGAAAATCAGCCCCAGCATTTT
TRBJ2-7 few TRBV24-1 18 TRBD1 CATSLLRWTGASSYEQYF TGTGCCACCAGCCTCCTCCGGTGGACAGGGGCAAGCTCCTACGAGCAGTACTTC
TRBJ2-7 . TRBV28 12 . CASTRGGYEQYF TGTGCCAGCACCCGGGGAGGCTACGAGCAGTACTTC
TRBJ2-7 . TRBV4-2 16 . CASSQDRVAGPHEQYF TGTGCCAGCAGCCAAGACAGAGTGGCAGGGCCCCACGAGCAGTACTTC
TRBJ1-2 few TRBV6-2/TRBV6-3 14 . CASSPTEYVTGYTF TGTGCCAGCAGCCCCACGGAATACGTAACTGGCTACACCTTC
TRBJ2-5 few TRBV6-2/TRBV6-3 14 . CASSPRLTQETQYF TGTGCCAGCAGTCCCAGACTAACCCAAGAGACCCAGTACTTC
TRBJ1-2 few TRBV15 16 TRBD1 CATSSGQGGANYGYTF TGTGCCACCAGCAGTGGACAGGGGGGAGCTAACTATGGCTACACCTTC
TRBJ1-2 many TRBV7-2 16 . CASSLLGRVLGYGYTF TGTGCCAGCAGCTTATTGGGCAGGGTACTTGGCTATGGCTACACCTTC
TRBJ2-3 few TRBV20-1 14 . CSARAGSSTDTQYF TGCAGTGCTAGAGCAGGGTCCAGCACAGATACGCAGTATTTT
TRBJ1-1 few TRBV28 17 TRBD1 CASSFLGGYRENTEAFF TGTGCCAGCAGTTTTTTAGGGGGCTATCGAGAGAACACTGAAGCTTTCTTT
TRBJ2-7 few TRBV7-9 15 . CASSPGWRSKYEQYF TGTGCCAGCAGCCCCGGATGGCGGAGTAAGTACGAGCAGTACTTC
TRBJ2-3 many TRBV12-3/TRBV12-4 15 . CASSLAQMDGNTQYF TGTGCCAGCAGTTTAGCGCAAATGGATGGGAATACGCAGTATTTT
TRBJ2-3 . TRBV20-1 14 . CSASTWGPTDTQYF TGCAGTGCTAGTACGTGGGGACCCACAGATACGCAGTATTTT
TRBJ1-2 . TRBV3-1 14 TRBD1 CASSQGGTGSYYTF TGTGCCAGCAGCCAAGGCGGGACAGGGAGTTACTACACCTTC
TRBJ1-2 . TRBV5-6 14 TRBD1 CASSPGQGGYGYTF TGTGCCAGCAGCCCAGGACAGGGAGGCTATGGCTACACCTTC
TRBJ2-1 many TRBV7-2 15 TRBD2 CASRAGTSSYNEQFF TGTGCCAGCAGGGCCGGGACTAGCTCGTACAATGAGCAGTTCTTC
TRBJ2-5 . TRBV10-3 15 . CAIRPSGYHRAAQYF TGTGCCATCAGACCGAGCGGGTACCACCGGGCGGCCCAGTACTTC
TRBJ1-1 . TRBV19 14 . CASSMGDRNTEAFF TGTGCCAGTAGTATGGGCGACAGGAACACTGAAGCTTTCTTT
TRBJ1-4 few TRBV6-6 15 . CASSYGDATNEKLFF TGTGCCAGCAGTTACGGGGATGCAACTAATGAAAAACTGTTTTTT